The rows below give T cell receptor beta chains drawn from one sample of a study of T-cell memory formation after mild COVID-19. One entry per CDR3 protein results from TCRdb running MiXCR on the 5' RACE reads. The data hold under 300,000 distinct CDR3 sequences, with approximately 18% observed a single time. Sequenced material: PBMCs or a T cell subset sorted from them (not recorded which). The receptors here all came from a man in his late teens or twenties who had mild COVID-19 (a few samples of this study predate the infection). Cell type and time point are not known. Each CDR3 is given with its conserved first and last residue. D genes are given only for firm matches. Expanded clones get a size class; other rows say once, few or many, or leave the size out.

v_call	d_call	j_call	clone_size	cdr3_aa	cdr3_nt
TRBV25-1	-	TRBJ1-4	-	CASSLGGREKLFF	TGTGCCAGCAGCCTCGGGGGCCGAGAAAAACTGTTTTTT
TRBV3-1	TRBD2	TRBJ2-2	-	CASSQNGGASTGELFF	TGTGCCAGCAGCCAAAACGGGGGGGCGAGCACCGGGGAGCTGTTTTTT
TRBV2	-	TRBJ2-4	-	CASEVAKNIQYF	TGTGCCAGCGAGGTAGCCAAAAACATTCAGTACTTC
TRBV7-2	-	TRBJ1-2	-	CASSYFGWYGYTF	TGTGCCAGCAGCTACTTCGGGTGGTATGGCTACACCTTC
TRBV18	-	TRBJ2-3	many	CASSPRKGGNTDTQYF	TGTGCCAGCTCACCACGGAAAGGGGGTAACACAGATACGCAGTATTTT
TRBV7-3	-	TRBJ2-3	few	CASRGASQDTQYF	TGTGCCAGCAGGGGGGCTAGCCAGGATACGCAGTATTTT
TRBV4-1	TRBD2	TRBJ2-1	-	CASSQGLAGHNEQFF	TGCGCCAGCAGCCAAGGACTAGCGGGCCACAATGAGCAGTTCTTC
TRBV7-2	-	TRBJ2-3	-	CASGHTDTQYF	TGTGCCAGCGGACATACAGATACGCAGTATTTT
TRBV7-6	-	TRBJ2-3	many	CASSFLPDTQYF	TGTGCCAGCAGCTTTCTTCCAGATACGCAGTATTTT
TRBV12-3/TRBV12-4	TRBD2	TRBJ2-5	few	CASSSPGLAGGPKGETQYF	TGTGCCAGCAGTTCTCCGGGACTAGCGGGGGGGCCGAAGGGAGAGACCCAGTACTTC
TRBV9	-	TRBJ1-1	few	CASSLRNRENTEAFF	TGTGCCAGCAGCCTTCGAAACAGGGAGAACACTGAAGCTTTCTTT
TRBV18	-	TRBJ2-7	once	CASSPTRGGHYEQYF	TGTGCCAGCTCACCAACCCGGGGAGGCCACTACGAGCAGTACTTC
TRBV15	-	TRBJ1-2	few	CATSRGAFYGYTF	TGTGCCACCAGCAGAGGGGCCTTCTATGGCTACACCTTC
TRBV15	-	TRBJ2-7	few	CATSRRGGPGYEQYF	TGTGCCACCAGCAGGAGGGGAGGCCCGGGCTACGAGCAGTACTTC
TRBV12-5	TRBD2	TRBJ2-5	-	CASGSTLGAGGRQETQYF	TGTGCTAGTGGTTCCACTCTGGGAGCGGGGGGCCGTCAAGAGACCCAGTACTTC
TRBV21-1	-	TRBJ1-2	few	CASGAWTGKRGNGYTF	TGTGCCAGTGGGGCCTGGACAGGCAAGCGGGGTAATGGCTACACCTTC
TRBV5-1	TRBD2	TRBJ2-1	-	CASSSTAGGTYNEQFF	TGCGCCAGCAGCAGTACAGCGGGGGGGACCTACAATGAGCAGTTCTTC
TRBV5-1	-	TRBJ2-5	-	CASSSNLQGETQYF	TGCGCCAGCAGCTCCAATCTCCAGGGAGAGACCCAGTACTTC
TRBV15	TRBD1	TRBJ2-5	few	CATSGGEQGAYQETQYF	TGTGCCACCAGCGGGGGGGAACAGGGGGCGTACCAAGAGACCCAGTACTTC
TRBV5-1	-	TRBJ2-3	few	CASSLGGQRSTDTQYF	TGCGCCAGCAGCTTAGGAGGACAACGGAGCACAGATACGCAGTATTTT
TRBV7-2	-	TRBJ2-5	few	CASRGPGRAQETQYF	TGTGCCAGCAGAGGTCCAGGGCGGGCCCAAGAGACCCAGTACTTC
TRBV20-1	-	TRBJ2-3	few	CSARRTTSTDTQYF	TGCAGTGCTCGCAGGACAACTAGCACAGATACGCAGTATTTT
TRBV7-2	TRBD2	TRBJ2-5	few	CASEAGGNQETQYF	TGTGCCAGCGAGGCGGGGGGCAACCAAGAGACCCAGTACTTC
TRBV7-7	-	TRBJ1-2	few	CASSSPLGGSYGYTF	TGTGCTAGCAGCTCTCCCCTCGGGGGCTCCTATGGCTACACCTTC
TRBV6-5	TRBD1	TRBJ1-2	-	CASSGRDRGNYGYTF	TGTGCCAGCAGTGGCCGGGACAGGGGGAACTATGGCTACACCTTC
TRBV20-1	-	TRBJ1-6	-	CSARVPSGAQRSPLHF	TGCAGTGCTAGAGTCCCATCAGGGGCGCAAAGGTCACCCCTCCACTTT
TRBV20-1	TRBD1	TRBJ2-7	few	CSARPAGTGTYEQYF	TGCAGTGCTAGACCCGCTGGGACAGGCACCTACGAGCAGTACTTC
TRBV2	-	TRBJ2-5	few	CASFRDQRETQYF	TGTGCCAGCTTCCGGGACCAAAGAGAGACCCAGTACTTC